The TCR beta chain described here comes from a study of preoperative IRX-2 immunotherapy in early breast cancer. The CDR3 is 16 residues long. Germline V gene lookup returns CDR1 SNHLY and CDR2 FYNNEI. The junction had 19 bases not matched to a gene; V was cut back by 8 bases and J by 8 bases. Repertoires were generated with immunoSEQ multiplex PCR, while TCRdb's copy carries only in-frame clones and drops some. Found here are tens of thousands of clones, roughly four fifths of them singletons; the top ten hold roughly 2.6%. Treatment denoted: preoperative locoregional IRX-2 cytokine immunotherapy. Patients received preoperative, locoregional IRX-2 cytokine immunotherapy in a phase Ib study.

The sample here was lymph node tissue, taken from a patient treated with IRX-2 immunotherapy. The chain links TRBV2 to TRBJ1-2, with 8 bases matching TRBD1. The sequence came from a human donor with breast cancer. The CDR3 region is CASVDPEWQGAHGYTF. Here the CDR3 DNA reads TGTGCCAGCGTAGACCCCGAGTGGCAGGGGGCGCACGGCTACACCTTC.